Shown below are 14 T cell receptor beta chains from a single sample sequenced in a study of cytotoxic CD8 clonotypes in ibrutinib-treated CLL. Some clones are missing from TCRdb's copy, which holds only in-frame ones; the method was immunoSEQ multiplex PCR. Of over 75,000 clones listed, roughly 80% are singletons. Specimen: PBMCs, collected after 12 months of ibrutinib treatment. Receptor source: a human donor with chronic lymphocytic leukemia.

The chain joins TRBV7-3 to TRBJ1-1; 7 bases are shared with TRBD1. Trimming cost V 2 bases and J 1 base; bases outside gene matches: 4. Germline-derived CDR1 and CDR2 are SGHTA and FQGTGA. The CDR3 is 15 amino acids. The CDR3: CASSLSGTANTEAFF. CDR3 in DNA: TGTGCCAGCAGCTTATCTGGGACAGCGAACACTGAAGCTTTCTTT.

The rearrangement links TRBV7-9 to TRBJ1-3; D remains ambiguous. Germline V gene data show CDR1 as SEHNR and CDR2 as FQNEAQ (reference sequence). The CDR3 is 15 amino acids. Trimming stripped 2 bases from V and 0 bases from J, with 8 bases between. The CDR3: CASSLPAGSGNTIYF. CDR3 DNA sequence: TGTGCCAGCAGCTTACCGGCAGGCTCTGGAAACACCATATATTTT.

This chain uses TRBV6-6 with TRBJ2-7, with no clear D. CDR3 length: 14 amino acids. CDR1 MNHNY and CDR2 SVGAGI come from the germline V gene (reference sequence). The V end was cut by 6 bases, the J end by 1 base, with 13 bases between. The DNA of the CDR3 is TGTGCCAGCAGCCCTCGAGGTCCGTCCTACGAGCAGTACTTC. It yields the protein CASSPRGPSYEQYF.

V usage is TRBV18 and J usage is TRBJ2-5; a weak D match, TRBD2 (5 bases). The CDR3 has 14 amino acids. Germline lookup yields CDR1 KGHSH and CDR2 LQKENI. The V end was cut by 0 bases, the J end by 11 bases, with 16 bases between. DNA of the CDR3: TGTGCCAGCTCACCACCGGTCAGCCGGGGAATACAGTACTTC. Translation gives CASSPPVSRGIQYF. The whole variable domain, filled in from reference TRBV18 and TRBJ2-5, reads NAGVMQNPRHLVRRRGQEARLRCSPMKGHSHVYWYRQLPEEGLKFMVYLQKENIIDESGMPKERFSAEFPKEGPSILRIQQVVRGDSAAYFCASSPPVSRGIQYFGPGTRLLVL.

The chain uses TRBV28 and TRBJ1-2, with no clear D. The V end was cut by 5 bases, the J end by 4 bases, with 17 bases between. The CDR3 extends over 15 amino acids. Germline V gene sequence: CDR1 MDHEN, CDR2 SYDVKM. In DNA, the CDR3 is TGTGCCAGCAGTGCCCGAGCCTTTGTGGCCTATGGCTACACCTTC. Translated: CASSARAFVAYGYTF.

This chain connects TRBV10-3 to TRBJ2-6; 7 bases are a match to TRBD1. J lost 0 bases, V lost 11 bases, and 4 bases had no gene match. Germline V CDR1 and CDR2: ENHRY, SYGVKD. This CDR3 is built from 14 residues. The CDR3, as DNA: TGTGCCCGGACAGGAGGCTCTGGGGCCAACGTCCTGACTTTC. This translates into CARTGGSGANVLTF.

This clone was found a few times. This sequence joins TRBV6-1 and TRBJ1-1, with 7 bases fitting TRBD1. V lost 4 bases to trimming and J lost 4 bases; unmatched junction nucleotides: 9. Germline loops: CDR1 MNHNS, CDR2 SASEGT. The CDR3 covers 15 residues. The CDR3 loop is CASSAKAGQSTEAFF. DNA for the CDR3: TGTGCCAGCAGTGCTAAGGCGGGACAGAGCACTGAAGCTTTCTTT.

The J gene is TRBJ2-2, the V gene TRBV7-2; 9 bases are shared with TRBD2. V shed 4 bases and J 6 bases; nucleotides not matched to a gene: 9. This CDR3 has 16 amino acids. Germline V lookup: CDR1 SGHTA, CDR2 FQGNSA. CDR3 loop: CASSYVGGGAAGELFF. The CDR3 nucleotides read TGTGCCAGCAGCTATGTCGGCGGGGGGGCCGCCGGGGAGCTGTTTTTT.

The rearrangement joins TRBV7-9 to TRBJ2-2; D possibly corresponds to TRBD2 (6 bases). Per germline, CDR1 SEHNR and CDR2 FQNEAQ (reference sequence). The CDR3 is 19 residues long. V was cut by 0 bases and J by 0 bases, with 17 bases left in between. CDR3 bases: TGTGCCAGCAGCTTAGCGGGAGGTAGCCTCCTCTCGAACACCGGGGAGCTGTTTTTT. Its translation: CASSLAGGSLLSNTGELFF.

V and J are TRBV30 and TRBJ1-1; D is unresolved. The germline V and J ends were trimmed by 1 base and 6 bases, with 6 bases remaining between them. The CDR3 is 11 residues long. From germline, CDR1 is GTSNPN and CDR2 SVGIG (reference sequence). The CDR3 DNA follows: TGTGCCTGGAGTGCGACATCTGAAGCTTTCTTT. Its translation: CAWSATSEAFF.

The gene calls are TRBV7-3 and TRBJ2-3; no reliable D call. The CDR3 has 13 residues. The germline V gene encodes CDR1 SGHTA and CDR2 FQGTGA. V was pared by 4 bases and J by 7 bases, with 12 bases between. As DNA, the CDR3 is TGTGCCAGCAGCTCCGGGTCGCCGAATACGCAGTATTTT. It encodes CASSSGSPNTQYF. The full variable domain, its missing parts supplied by reference TRBV7-3 and TRBJ2-3, is GAGVSQTPSNKVTEKGKYVELRCDPISGHTALYWYRQSLGQGPEFLIYFQGTGAADDSGLPNDRFFAVRPEGSVSTLKIQRTERGDSAVYLCASSSGSPNTQYFGPGTRLTVL.

The table lists this clone with a few counts. The rearrangement links TRBV18 to TRBJ1-1, with D perhaps matching TRBD1 (5 bases). V gave up 3 bases and J gave up 8 bases, with 13 bases separating them. The CDR3 is made up of 13 amino acids. The germline V gene encodes CDR1 KGHSH and CDR2 LQKENI. This CDR3 reads CASSPNTDREAFF. The CDR3 DNA follows: TGTGCCAGCTCACCCAATACCGACAGAGAAGCTTTCTTT.

The CDR3 reads CASSQGGKGTQYF. DNA for the CDR3: TGTGCCAGCAGCCAAGGGGGGAAAGGGACCCAGTACTTC. The chain is built from TRBV14 and TRBJ2-5, with D possibly being TRBD1 or TRBD2 (5 bases each). Trimming cost V 1 base and J 7 bases, with 10 bases left between them. This CDR3 comprises 13 residues. CDR1 and CDR2 from the germline V gene are SGHDN and FVKESK.

This chain joins TRBV5-1 and TRBJ2-7; either TRBD1 or TRBD2 may fit D (5 bases each). V lost 2 bases to trimming and J lost 0 bases, with 21 bases between them. This CDR3 is 18 amino acids long. The germline V gene encodes CDR1 SGHRS and CDR2 YFSETQ. This chain's CDR3 is CASSLSRALDQSSYEQYF. Written as DNA, the CDR3 is TGCGCCAGCAGCTTAAGCAGGGCACTAGACCAGAGCTCCTACGAGCAGTACTTC.